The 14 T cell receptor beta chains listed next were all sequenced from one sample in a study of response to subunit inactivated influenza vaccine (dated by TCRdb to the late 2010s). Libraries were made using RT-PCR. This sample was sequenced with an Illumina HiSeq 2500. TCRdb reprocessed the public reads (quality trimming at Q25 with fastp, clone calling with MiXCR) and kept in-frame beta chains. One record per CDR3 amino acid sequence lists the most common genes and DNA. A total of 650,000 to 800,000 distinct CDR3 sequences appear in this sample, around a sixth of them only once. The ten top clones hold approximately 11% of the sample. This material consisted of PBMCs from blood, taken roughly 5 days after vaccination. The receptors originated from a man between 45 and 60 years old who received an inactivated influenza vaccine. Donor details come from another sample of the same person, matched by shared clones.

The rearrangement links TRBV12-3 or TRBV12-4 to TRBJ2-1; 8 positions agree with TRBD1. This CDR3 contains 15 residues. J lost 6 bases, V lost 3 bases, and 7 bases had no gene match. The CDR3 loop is CASSLSGGSGNEQFF. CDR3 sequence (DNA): TGTGCCAGCAGTTTGTCAGGGGGCTCGGGCAATGAGCAGTTCTTC.

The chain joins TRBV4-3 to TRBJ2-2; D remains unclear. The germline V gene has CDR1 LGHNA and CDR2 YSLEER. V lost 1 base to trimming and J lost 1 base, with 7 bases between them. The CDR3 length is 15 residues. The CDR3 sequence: CASSQATVNTGELFF. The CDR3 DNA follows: TGCGCCAGCAGCCAAGCCACGGTGAACACCGGGGAGCTGTTTTTT.

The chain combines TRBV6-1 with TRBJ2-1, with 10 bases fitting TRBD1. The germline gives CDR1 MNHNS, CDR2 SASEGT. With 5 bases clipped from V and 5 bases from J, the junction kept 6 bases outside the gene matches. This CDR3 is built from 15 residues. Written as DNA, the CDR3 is TGTGCCAGCAGTACCGGGACAGGGGCCCACAATGAGCAGTTCTTC. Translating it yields CASSTGTGAHNEQFF.

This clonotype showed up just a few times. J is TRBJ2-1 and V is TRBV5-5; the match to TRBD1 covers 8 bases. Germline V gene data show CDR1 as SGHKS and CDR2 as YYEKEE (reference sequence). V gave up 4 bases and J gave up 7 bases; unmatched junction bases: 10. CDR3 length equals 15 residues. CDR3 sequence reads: CASSRWLQGVNEQFF. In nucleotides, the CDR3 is TGTGCCAGCAGCAGGTGGCTACAGGGGGTTAATGAGCAGTTCTTC.

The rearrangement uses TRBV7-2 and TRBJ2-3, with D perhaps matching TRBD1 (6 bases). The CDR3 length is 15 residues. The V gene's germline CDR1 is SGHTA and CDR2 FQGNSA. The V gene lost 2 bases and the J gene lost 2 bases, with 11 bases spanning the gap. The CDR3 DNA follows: TGTGCCAGCAGCTTAAGGACAGCCTACACAGATACGCAGTATTTT. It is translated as CASSLRTAYTDTQYF.

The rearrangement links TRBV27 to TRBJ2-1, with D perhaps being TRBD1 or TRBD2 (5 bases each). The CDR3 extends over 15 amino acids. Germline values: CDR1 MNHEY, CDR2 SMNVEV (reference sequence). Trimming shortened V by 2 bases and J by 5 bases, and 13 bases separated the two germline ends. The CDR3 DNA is TGTGCCAGCAGTTTAGTGCAGGGACGCGACAATGAGCAGTTCTTC. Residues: CASSLVQGRDNEQFF.

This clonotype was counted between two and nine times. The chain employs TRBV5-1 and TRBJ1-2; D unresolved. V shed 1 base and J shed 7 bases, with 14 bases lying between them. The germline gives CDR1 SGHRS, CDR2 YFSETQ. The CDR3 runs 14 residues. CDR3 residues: CASSLRPGEGGYTF. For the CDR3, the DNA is TGCGCCAGCAGCTTGAGACCTGGGGAGGGTGGCTACACCTTC.

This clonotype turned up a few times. CDR3 region: CASSLGTQASETQYF. The CDR3 nucleotides read TGTGCCAGCAGCCTCGGGACCCAGGCTTCGGAGACCCAGTACTTC. The chain combines TRBV7-9 with TRBJ2-5; D is perhaps TRBD1 or TRBD2 (5 bases each). Germline V gene data show CDR1 as SEHNR and CDR2 as FQNEAQ (reference sequence). This CDR3 comprises 15 residues. V was pared by 5 bases and J by 5 bases, with 18 bases between.

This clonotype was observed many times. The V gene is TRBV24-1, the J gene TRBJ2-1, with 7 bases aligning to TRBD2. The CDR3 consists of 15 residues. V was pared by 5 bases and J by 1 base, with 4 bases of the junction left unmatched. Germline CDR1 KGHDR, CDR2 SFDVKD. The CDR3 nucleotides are TGTGCCACCAGTGGCGGGAGTGGGTCCTACAATGAGCAGTTCTTC. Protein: CATSGGSGSYNEQFF.

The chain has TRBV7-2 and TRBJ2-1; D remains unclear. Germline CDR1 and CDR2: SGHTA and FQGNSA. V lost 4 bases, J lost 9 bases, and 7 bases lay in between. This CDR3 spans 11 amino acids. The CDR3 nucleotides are TGTGCCAGCAGCTCCTTACGTGAGCAGTTCTTC. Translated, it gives CASSSLREQFF.

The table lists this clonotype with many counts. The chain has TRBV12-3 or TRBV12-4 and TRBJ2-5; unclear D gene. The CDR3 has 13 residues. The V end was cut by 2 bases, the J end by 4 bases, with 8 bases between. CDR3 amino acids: CASSLSGRETQYF. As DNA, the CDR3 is TGTGCCAGCAGTTTATCCGGACGAGAGACCCAGTACTTC.

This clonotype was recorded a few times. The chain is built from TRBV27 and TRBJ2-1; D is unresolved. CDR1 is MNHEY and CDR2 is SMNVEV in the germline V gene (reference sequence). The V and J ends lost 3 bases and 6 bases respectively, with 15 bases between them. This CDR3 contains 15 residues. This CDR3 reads CASSLGSTPGNEQFF. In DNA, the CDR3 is TGTGCCAGCAGTTTGGGTTCCACCCCCGGCAATGAGCAGTTCTTC.

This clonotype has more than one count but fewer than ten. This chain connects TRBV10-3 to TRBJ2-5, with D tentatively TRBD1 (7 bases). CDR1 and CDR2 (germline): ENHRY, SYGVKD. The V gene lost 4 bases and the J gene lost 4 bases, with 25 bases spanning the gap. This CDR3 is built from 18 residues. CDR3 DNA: TGTGCCATCAGTGGCGGAGGGGGCTCGGACCCGCTCGGAGAGACCCAGTACTTC. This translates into CAISGGGGSDPLGETQYF.

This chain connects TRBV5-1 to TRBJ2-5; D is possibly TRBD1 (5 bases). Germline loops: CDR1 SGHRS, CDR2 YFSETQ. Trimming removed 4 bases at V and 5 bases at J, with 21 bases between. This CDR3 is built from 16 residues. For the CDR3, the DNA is TGCGCCAGCAGCGGGGCCCCACCCGTGGGGCAGGAGACCCAGTACTTC. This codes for CASSGAPPVGQETQYF. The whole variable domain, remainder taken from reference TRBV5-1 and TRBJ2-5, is KAGVTQTPRYLIKTRGQQVTLSCSPISGHRSVSWYQQTPGQGLQFLFEYFSETQRNKGNFPGRFSGRQFSNSRSEMNVSTLELGDSALYLCASSGAPPVGQETQYFGPGTRLLVL.